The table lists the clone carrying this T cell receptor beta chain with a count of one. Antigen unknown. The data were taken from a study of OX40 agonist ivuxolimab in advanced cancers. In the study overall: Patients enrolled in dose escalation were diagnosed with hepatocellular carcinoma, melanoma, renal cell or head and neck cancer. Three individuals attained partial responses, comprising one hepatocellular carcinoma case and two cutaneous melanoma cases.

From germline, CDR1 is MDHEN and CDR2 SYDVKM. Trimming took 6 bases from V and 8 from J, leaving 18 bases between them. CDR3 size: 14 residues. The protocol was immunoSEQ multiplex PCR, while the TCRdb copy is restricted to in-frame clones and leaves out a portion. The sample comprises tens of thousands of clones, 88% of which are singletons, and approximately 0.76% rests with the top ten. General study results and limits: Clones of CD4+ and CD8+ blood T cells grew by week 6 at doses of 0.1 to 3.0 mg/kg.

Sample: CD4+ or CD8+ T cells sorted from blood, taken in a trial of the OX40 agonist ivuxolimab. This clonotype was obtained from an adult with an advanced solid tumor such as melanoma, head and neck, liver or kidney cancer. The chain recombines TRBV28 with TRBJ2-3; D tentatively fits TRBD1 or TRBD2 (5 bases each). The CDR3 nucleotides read TGTGCCAGCAGCCCGGGACCTACCCCAGGTACGCAGTATTTT. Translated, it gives CASSPGPTPGTQYF. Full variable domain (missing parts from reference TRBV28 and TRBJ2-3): DVKVTQSSRYLVKRTGEKVFLECVQDMDHENMFWYRQDPGLGLRLIYFSYDVKMKEKGDIPEGYSVSREKKERFSLILESASTNQTSMYLCASSPGPTPGTQYFGPGTRLTVL.